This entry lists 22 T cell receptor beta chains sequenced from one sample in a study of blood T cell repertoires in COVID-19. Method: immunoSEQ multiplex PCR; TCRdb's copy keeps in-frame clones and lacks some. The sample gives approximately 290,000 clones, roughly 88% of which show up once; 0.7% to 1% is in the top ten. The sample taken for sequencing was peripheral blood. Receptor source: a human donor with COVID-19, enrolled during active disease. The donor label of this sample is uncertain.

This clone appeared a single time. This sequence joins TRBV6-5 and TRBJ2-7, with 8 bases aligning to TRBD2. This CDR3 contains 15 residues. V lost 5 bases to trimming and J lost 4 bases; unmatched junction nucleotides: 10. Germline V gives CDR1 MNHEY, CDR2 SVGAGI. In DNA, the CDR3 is TGTGCCAGCAGTCGTTCGGGGGGGCAAGGGTACGAGCAGTACTTC. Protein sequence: CASSRSGGQGYEQYF.

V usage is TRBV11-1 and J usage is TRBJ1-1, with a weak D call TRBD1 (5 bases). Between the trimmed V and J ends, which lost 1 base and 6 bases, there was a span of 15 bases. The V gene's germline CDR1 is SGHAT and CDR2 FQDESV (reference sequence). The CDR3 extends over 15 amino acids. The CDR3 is CASSLVREGSAEAFF. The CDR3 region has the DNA TGTGCCAGCAGCTTAGTACGGGAGGGGTCGGCTGAAGCTTTCTTT. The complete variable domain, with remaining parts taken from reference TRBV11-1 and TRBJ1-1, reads EAEVAQSPRYKITEKSQAVAFWCDPISGHATLYWYRQILGQGPELLVQFQDESVVDDSQLPKDRFSAERLKGVDSTLKIQPAELGDSAMYLCASSLVREGSAEAFFGQGTRLTVV.

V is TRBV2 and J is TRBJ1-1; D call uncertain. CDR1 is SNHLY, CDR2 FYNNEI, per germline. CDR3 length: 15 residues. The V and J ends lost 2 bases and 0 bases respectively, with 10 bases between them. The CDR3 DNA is TGTGCCAGCAGTGAAACTGACATCATGAACACTGAAGCTTTCTTT. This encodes CASSETDIMNTEAFF.

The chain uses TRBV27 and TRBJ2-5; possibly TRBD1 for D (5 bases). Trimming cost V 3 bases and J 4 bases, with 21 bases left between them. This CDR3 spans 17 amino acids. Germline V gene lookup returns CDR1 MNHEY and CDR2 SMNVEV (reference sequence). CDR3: CASSLGLRTRGSETQYF. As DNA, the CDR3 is TGTGCCAGCAGTTTGGGCCTTAGGACACGTGGCTCAGAGACCCAGTACTTC.

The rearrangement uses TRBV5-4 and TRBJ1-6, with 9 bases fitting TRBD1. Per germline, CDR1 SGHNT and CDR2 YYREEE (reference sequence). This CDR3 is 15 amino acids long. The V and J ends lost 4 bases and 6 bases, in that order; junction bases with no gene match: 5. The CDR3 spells CASSIQQGANSPLHF. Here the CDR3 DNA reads TGTGCCAGCAGCATACAACAGGGGGCTAATTCACCCCTCCACTTT.

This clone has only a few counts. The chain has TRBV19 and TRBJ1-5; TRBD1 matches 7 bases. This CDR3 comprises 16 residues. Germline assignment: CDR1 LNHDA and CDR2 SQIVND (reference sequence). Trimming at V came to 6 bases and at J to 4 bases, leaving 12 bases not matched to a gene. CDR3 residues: CASRGTESAPNQPQHF. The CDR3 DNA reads TGTGCCAGTAGGGGGACAGAGTCAGCTCCAAATCAGCCCCAGCATTTT. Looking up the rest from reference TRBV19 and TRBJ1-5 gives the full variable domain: DGGITQSPKYLFRKEGQNVTLSCEQNLNHDAMYWYRQDPGQGLRLIYYSQIVNDFQKGDIAEGYSVSREKKESFPLTVTSAQKNPTAFYLCASRGTESAPNQPQHFGDGTRLSIL.

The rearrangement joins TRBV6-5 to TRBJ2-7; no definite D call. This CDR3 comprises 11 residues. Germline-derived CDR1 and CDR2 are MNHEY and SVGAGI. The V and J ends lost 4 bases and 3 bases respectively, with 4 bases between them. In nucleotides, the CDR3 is TGTGCCAGCAGTTCAAACTACGAGCAGTACTTC. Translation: CASSSNYEQYF.

The CDR3 here is CASSRASNEAFF. For the CDR3, the DNA is TGTGCCAGCAGCCGGGCCAGCAATGAAGCTTTCTTT. The chain employs TRBV3-1 (or the pseudogene TRBV3-2) and TRBJ1-1; D uncertain. The V gene lost 4 bases and the J gene lost 7 bases, with 10 bases spanning the gap. The CDR3 consists of 12 residues. The germline gives CDR1 LGHDT, CDR2 YNNKEL (reference sequence).

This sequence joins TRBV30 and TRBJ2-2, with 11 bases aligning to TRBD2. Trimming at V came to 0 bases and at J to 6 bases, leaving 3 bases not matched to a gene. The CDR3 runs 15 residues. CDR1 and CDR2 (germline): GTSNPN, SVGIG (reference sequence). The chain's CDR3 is CAWSVLAGVPGELFF. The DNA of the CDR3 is TGTGCCTGGAGTGTACTAGCGGGAGTTCCCGGGGAGCTGTTTTTT.

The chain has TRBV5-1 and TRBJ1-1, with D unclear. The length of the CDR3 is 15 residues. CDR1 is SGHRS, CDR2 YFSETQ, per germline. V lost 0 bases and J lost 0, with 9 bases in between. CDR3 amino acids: CASSLASLVNTEAFF. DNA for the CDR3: TGCGCCAGCAGCTTGGCGAGTCTAGTGAACACTGAAGCTTTCTTT.

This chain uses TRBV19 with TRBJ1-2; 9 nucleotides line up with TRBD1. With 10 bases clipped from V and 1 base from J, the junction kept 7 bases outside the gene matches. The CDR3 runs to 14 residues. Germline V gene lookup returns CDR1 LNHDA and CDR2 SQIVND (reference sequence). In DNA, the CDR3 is TGTGCCACCATGGACAGGGGTTATAACTATGGCTACACCTTC. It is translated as CATMDRGYNYGYTF.

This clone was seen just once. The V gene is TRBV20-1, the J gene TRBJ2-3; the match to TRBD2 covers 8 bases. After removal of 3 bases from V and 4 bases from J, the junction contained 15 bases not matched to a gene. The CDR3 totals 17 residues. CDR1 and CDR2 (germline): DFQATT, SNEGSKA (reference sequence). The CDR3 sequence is CSASIGGGGRSSDTQYF. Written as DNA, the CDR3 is TGCAGTGCTAGTATAGGGGGAGGCGGGAGGTCGTCAGATACGCAGTATTTT.

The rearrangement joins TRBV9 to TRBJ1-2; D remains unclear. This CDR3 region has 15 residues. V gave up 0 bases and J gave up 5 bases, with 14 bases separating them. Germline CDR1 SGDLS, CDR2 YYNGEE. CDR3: CASSVAPQSFYGYTF. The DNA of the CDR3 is TGTGCCAGCAGCGTAGCGCCACAATCCTTTTATGGCTACACCTTC.

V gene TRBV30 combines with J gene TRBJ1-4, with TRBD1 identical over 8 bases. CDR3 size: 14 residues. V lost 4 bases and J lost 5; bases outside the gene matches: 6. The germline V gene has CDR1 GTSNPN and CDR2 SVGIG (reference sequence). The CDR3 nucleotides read TGTGCCTGGACCCCGACAGGGGCGAATGAAAAACTGTTTTTT. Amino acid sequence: CAWTPTGANEKLFF.

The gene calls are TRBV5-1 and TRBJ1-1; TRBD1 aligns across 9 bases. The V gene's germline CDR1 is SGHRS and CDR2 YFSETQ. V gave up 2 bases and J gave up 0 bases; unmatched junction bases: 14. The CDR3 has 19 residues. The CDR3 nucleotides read TGCGCCAGCAGCTTCGGGACAGGGAGGGGCCTCAACATGAACACTGAAGCTTTCTTT. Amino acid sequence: CASSFGTGRGLNMNTEAFF.

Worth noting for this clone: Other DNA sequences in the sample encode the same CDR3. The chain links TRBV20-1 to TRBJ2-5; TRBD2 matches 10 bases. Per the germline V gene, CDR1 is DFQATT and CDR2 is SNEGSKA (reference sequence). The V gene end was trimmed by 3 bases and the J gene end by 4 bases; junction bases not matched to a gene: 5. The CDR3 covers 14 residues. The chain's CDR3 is CSASRLAGVETQYF. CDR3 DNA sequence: TGCAGTGCTAGTCGGCTAGCGGGAGTAGAGACCCAGTACTTC.

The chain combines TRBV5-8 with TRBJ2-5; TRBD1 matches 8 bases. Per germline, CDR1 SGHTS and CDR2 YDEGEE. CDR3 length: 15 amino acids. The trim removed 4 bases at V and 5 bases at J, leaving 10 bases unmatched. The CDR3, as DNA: TGTGCCAGCAGCGCGACAGGGGACCCCCTTGAGACCCAGTACTTC. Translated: CASSATGDPLETQYF.

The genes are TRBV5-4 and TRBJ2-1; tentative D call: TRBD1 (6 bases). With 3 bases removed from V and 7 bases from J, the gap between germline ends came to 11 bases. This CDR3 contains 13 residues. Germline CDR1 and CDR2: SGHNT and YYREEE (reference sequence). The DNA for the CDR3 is TGTGCCAGCAGCTCCAGGGGCGGAAATGAGCAGTTCTTC. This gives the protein CASSSRGGNEQFF.

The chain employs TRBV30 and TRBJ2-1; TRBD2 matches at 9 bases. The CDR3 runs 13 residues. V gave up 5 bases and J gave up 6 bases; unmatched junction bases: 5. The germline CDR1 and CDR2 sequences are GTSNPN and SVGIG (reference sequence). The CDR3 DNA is TGTGCCTGGCGTAGCGGGGGAGGCAATGAGCAGTTCTTC. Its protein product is CAWRSGGGNEQFF.

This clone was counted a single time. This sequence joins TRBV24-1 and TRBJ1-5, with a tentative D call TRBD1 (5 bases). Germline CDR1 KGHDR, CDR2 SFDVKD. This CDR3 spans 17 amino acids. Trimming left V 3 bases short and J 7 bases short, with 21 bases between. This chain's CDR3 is CATSDGPRGVLGQPQHF. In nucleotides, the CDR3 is TGTGCCACCAGTGATGGACCCCGGGGGGTGTTAGGCCAGCCCCAGCATTTT.

The CDR3 protein is CASSPGARLSDEKLFF. Here the CDR3 DNA reads TGTGCCAGCAGCCCAGGGGCTCGGTTGTCAGATGAAAAACTGTTTTTT. This sequence joins TRBV5-5 and TRBJ1-4; a possible D gene is TRBD1 (6 bases). CDR3 length equals 16 residues. Germline lookup yields CDR1 SGHKS and CDR2 YYEKEE (reference sequence). With 4 bases removed from V and 6 bases from J, the gap between germline ends came to 19 bases.

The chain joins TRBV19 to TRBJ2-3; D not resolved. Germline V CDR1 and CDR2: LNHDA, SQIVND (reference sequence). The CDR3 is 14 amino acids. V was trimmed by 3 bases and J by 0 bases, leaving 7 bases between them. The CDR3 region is CASSIARSTDTQYF. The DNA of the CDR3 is TGTGCCAGTAGTATCGCCAGAAGCACAGATACGCAGTATTTT. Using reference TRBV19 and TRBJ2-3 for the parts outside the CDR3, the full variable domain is DGGITQSPKYLFRKEGQNVTLSCEQNLNHDAMYWYRQDPGQGLRLIYYSQIVNDFQKGDIAEGYSVSREKKESFPLTVTSAQKNPTAFYLCASSIARSTDTQYFGPGTRLTVL.